The 32 T cell receptor beta chains given below trace back to one sample, sequenced in a study of blood T cells in healthy people across ages. Through a sample-barcoded 5' primer and a J-beta primer mix, a second PCR was run for roughly 6 to 11 cycles. TCRdb reprocessed the 5' RACE reads with MiXCR, giving one entry per CDR3 protein. The sample shows some 700,000 distinct CDR3 sequences, more than 40% of them seen only once. The material sequenced was blood. The receptor source for this set is a woman in her sixties or seventies in good health.

This chain links TRBV28 with TRBJ2-1; 8 positions agree with TRBD2. V lost 3 bases to trimming and J lost 9 bases; unmatched junction nucleotides: 10. This CDR3 spans 15 amino acids. Germline CDR1 reads MDHEN; CDR2 reads SYDVKM. CDR3 nucleotide sequence: TGTGCCAGCAGTTTGTACCGGGAGGGCCCGGGTGAGCAGTTCTTC. This codes for CASSLYREGPGEQFF. Combining the CDR3 with reference TRBV28 and TRBJ2-1 gives the whole variable domain DVKVTQSSRYLVKRTGEKVFLECVQDMDHENMFWYRQDPGLGLRLIYFSYDVKMKEKGDIPEGYSVSREKKERFSLILESASTNQTSMYLCASSLYREGPGEQFFGPGTRLTVL.

This clonotype appeared many times. A junction boundary mismatches the germline segment, possibly from a read error. This chain uses TRBV20-1 with TRBJ2-1; 11 bases align to TRBD2. Looked up from germline, CDR1 is DFQATT and CDR2 is SNEGSKA (reference sequence). The CDR3 loop spans 15 amino acids. The CDR3 DNA is TGCAGTGCGCCCGCGGTAGCGGGGGGGTACAGTGAGCAGTTCTTC. Translated, it gives CSAPAVAGGYSEQFF.

This clonotype came up a few times. V gene TRBV4-3 combines with J gene TRBJ1-2, with 7 bases matching TRBD1. Trimming removed 0 bases from V and 2 bases from J; junction bases left unmatched: 3. The CDR3 totals 15 residues. Germline V gives CDR1 LGHNA, CDR2 YSLEER. The CDR3 is CASSQEDRENYGYTF. Written as DNA, the CDR3 is TGCGCCAGCAGCCAAGAAGACAGGGAAAACTATGGCTACACCTTC.

This chain connects TRBV20-1 to TRBJ2-5, with D hard to call. The ends were cut back, 4 bases at V and 4 bases at J, with 10 bases in the middle. This CDR3 spans 12 amino acids. Germline V CDR1 and CDR2: DFQATT, SNEGSKA (reference sequence). The CDR3 coding sequence is TGCAGTGCTAACGCTCCGGGAGAGACCCAGTACTTC. Amino acid sequence: CSANAPGETQYF.

A note on this clonotype: Just one base apart from a much larger clone, this may be a read error. The conserved final phenylalanine or tryptophan is absent from the CDR3, which likely points to a read error. V and J are TRBV12-3 or TRBV12-4 and TRBJ2-1; possibly TRBD2 for D (5 bases). With 6 bases removed from V and 0 bases from J, the gap between germline ends came to 9 bases. The CDR3 extends over 14 amino acids. CDR3 residues: CASSPDYSYNEQFV. CDR3 nucleotides: TGTGCCAGCAGCCCAGACTACTCCTACAATGAGCAGTTCGTC.

The chain carries TRBV7-2 and TRBJ1-3, with TRBD1 matching 12 bases. The CDR3 contains 18 residues. Looked up from germline, CDR1 is SGHTA and CDR2 is FQGNSA. Unmatched junction bases numbered 6, after V lost 0 bases and J lost 3 bases. DNA of the CDR3: TGTGCCAGCAGCTTAGCTACGGGACAGGGGGCGTATGGAAACACCATATATTTT. It codes for CASSLATGQGAYGNTIYF.

Remarks on this clonotype: A much bigger clone sits one base away, suggesting this may be a read error. The chain's CDR3 is CASSRLADYKEQFF. CDR3 in DNA: TGTGCCAGCAGCAGACTAGCGGACTACAAGGAGCAGTTCTTC. V gene TRBV27 combines with J gene TRBJ2-1, with 9 positions matching TRBD2. There are 14 residues in the CDR3. Germline CDR1 and CDR2: MNHEY and SMNVEV (reference sequence).

This clonotype was observed a few times. The chain employs TRBV10-3 and TRBJ2-6; D is unresolved. Germline lookup yields CDR1 ENHRY and CDR2 SYGVKD. V was shortened by 2 bases and J by 2 bases, with 4 bases between the two germline ends. This CDR3 has 14 residues. CDR3 sequence (DNA): TGTGCCATCAGTGAGATAGCTGGGGCCAACGTCCTGACTTTC. Translation gives CAISEIAGANVLTF.

Only a few counts were recorded for this clonotype. The rearrangement joins TRBV7-9 to TRBJ2-7; TRBD2 agrees at 8 bases. Germline V CDR1 and CDR2: SEHNR, FQNEAQ (reference sequence). V gave up 5 bases and J gave up 5 bases; unmatched junction bases: 5. The CDR3 totals 13 residues. For the CDR3, the DNA is TGTGCCAGCAGCCTCATAGCGGGACACGAGCAGTACTTC. It encodes CASSLIAGHEQYF.

V usage is TRBV7-8 and J usage is TRBJ1-2; 10 bases agree with TRBD1. The CDR3 runs to 16 residues. Germline values: CDR1 SGHVS, CDR2 FQNEAQ. J was trimmed by 5 bases and V by 2 bases; bases with no gene match: 8. The CDR3 region is CASSLTPGQGIYGYTF. For the CDR3, the DNA is TGTGCCAGCAGCTTAACGCCGGGACAGGGGATTTATGGCTACACCTTC. Full variable domain (rest looked up from reference TRBV7-8 and TRBJ1-2): GAGVSQSPRYKVAKRGQDVALRCDPISGHVSLFWYQQALGQGPEFLTYFQNEAQLDKSGLPSDRFFAERPEGSVSTLKIQRTQQEDSAVYLCASSLTPGQGIYGYTFGSGTRLTVV.

This clonotype has more than one count but fewer than ten. V is TRBV2 and J is TRBJ2-7; TRBD1 aligns across 7 bases. The CDR3 is 15 residues long. Germline V gives CDR1 SNHLY, CDR2 FYNNEI. V lost 3 bases, J lost 6 bases, and 11 bases stayed unmatched. The CDR3 DNA reads as TGTGCCAGCAGTGATTGGGACAGAATGACCTTCGAGCAGTACTTC. Residues: CASSDWDRMTFEQYF. Together with reference TRBV2 and TRBJ2-7, the CDR3 gives the full variable domain: EPEVTQTPSHQVTQMGQEVILRCVPISNHLYFYWYRQILGQKVEFLVSFYNNEISEKSEIFDDQFSVERPDGSNFTLKIRSTKLEDSAMYFCASSDWDRMTFEQYFGPGTRLTVT.

Only a few counts were recorded for this clonotype. V gene TRBV6-2 or TRBV6-3 combines with J gene TRBJ1-2, with D tentatively TRBD1 (5 bases). Germline lookup yields CDR1 MNHEY and CDR2 SVGEGT. The CDR3 is made up of 12 amino acids. Between the trimmed V and J ends, which lost 6 bases and 6 bases, there was a span of 11 bases. The CDR3 nucleotides read TGTGCCAGCAGGCCGTCGACAGATGGCTACACCTTC. Translated: CASRPSTDGYTF.

This clonotype has only a few counts. This chain uses TRBV4-2 with TRBJ2-5; D remains ambiguous. The CDR3 is 14 amino acids. Deletions cut 0 bases from V and 5 bases from J, with 10 bases between. Germline V gene lookup returns CDR1 LGHNA and CDR2 YNFKEQ. CDR3 coding DNA: TGTGCCAGCAGCCAAGATAGGGTCGGTGAGACCCAGTACTTC. It translates to CASSQDRVGETQYF.

The chain joins TRBV4-2 to TRBJ1-1, with a tentative D call TRBD1 (6 bases). V was shortened by 1 base and J by 6 bases, with 21 bases between the two germline ends. The CDR3 loop spans 17 amino acids. The germline V gene has CDR1 LGHNA and CDR2 YNFKEQ. The CDR3 DNA is TGTGCCAGCAGCCAAGGCGGGCGGGGCAGGGGAAGATCTGAAGCTTTCTTT. Translating it yields CASSQGGRGRGRSEAFF.

This clonotype was seen only a few times. The chain employs TRBV6-1 and TRBJ2-7; weak D call: TRBD1 (5 bases). The CDR3 covers 13 residues. CDR1 and CDR2 (germline): MNHNS, SASEGT. The CDR3 DNA sequence: TGTGTCACCAGCAGTCTTCAGGGCTACGAGCAGTACTTC. It translates to CVTSSLQGYEQYF.

This chain connects TRBV3-1 to TRBJ2-5, with 9 bases identical to TRBD1. The better agreement between TRBJ2-7 and the DNA end casts doubt on the J call. The CDR3 contains 18 residues. Germline CDR1 and CDR2: LGHDT and YNNKEL (reference sequence). CDR3 region: CASSLRPRTGVPGYEQYF. The CDR3 DNA follows: TGTGCCAGCAGCTTACGACCCCGGACAGGGGTACCAGGCTACGAGCAGTACTTC.

The chain employs TRBV5-6 and TRBJ1-2; no firm D call. V lost 3 bases and J lost 1, with 10 bases in between. CDR1 SGHDT and CDR2 YYEEEE come from the germline V gene. The CDR3 consists of 14 residues. The CDR3 sequence: CASSSRTVNYGYTF. CDR3 coding DNA: TGTGCCAGCAGCTCGAGGACGGTTAACTATGGCTACACCTTC.

V gene TRBV12-5 combines with J gene TRBJ2-2, with 7 bases fitting TRBD1. Germline loops: CDR1 LGHNT, CDR2 FRNRAP. This CDR3 has 17 residues. The V and J ends lost 4 bases and 1 base, in that order; junction bases with no gene match: 9. This CDR3 reads CASGSSPGQMNTGELFF. In nucleotides, the CDR3 is TGTGCTAGTGGTTCTTCTCCGGGACAGATGAACACCGGGGAGCTGTTTTTT.

This clonotype has only one observation. The rearrangement joins TRBV3-1 to TRBJ2-4; TRBD1 agrees at 8 bases. The end of the DNA fits TRBJ2-7 better, so the J call may be wrong. This CDR3 comprises 15 residues. The germline V gene encodes CDR1 LGHDT and CDR2 YNNKEL (reference sequence). The CDR3 loop is CASSQEQGALYEQYF. CDR3 nucleotides: TGTGCCAGCAGCCAAGAGCAGGGGGCTTTATACGAGCAGTACTTC.

The chain is built from TRBV12-3 or TRBV12-4 and TRBJ1-6; D is possibly TRBD1 (6 bases). Trimming took 6 bases from V and 7 from J, leaving 16 bases between them. The CDR3 consists of 15 residues. In DNA form, the CDR3 reads TGTGCCAGCAGACCTGGGGGGGCGGGGAATTCACCCCTCCACTTT. Protein: CASRPGGAGNSPLHF.

Details on this clonotype: One end of the junction fails to match germline, which may point to a read error. The chain employs TRBV3-1 and TRBJ2-3; TRBD2 matches 8 bases. Germline values: CDR1 LGHDT, CDR2 YNNKEL (reference sequence). The CDR3 contains 14 residues. Here the CDR3 reads CANSQGLAGDTQYF. CDR3 nucleotide sequence: TGTGCCAACAGCCAAGGACTAGCAGGAGATACGCAGTATTTT.

This clonotype was seen a few times. The rearrangement uses TRBV20-1 and TRBJ1-1; 10 bases line up with TRBD1. The CDR3 sequence is 14 residues long. Germline-derived CDR1 and CDR2 are DFQATT and SNEGSKA (reference sequence). The V segment lost 1 base and the J segment 9 bases; nucleotides outside the gene matches: 8. CDR3 DNA sequence: TGCAGTGCTAGAGGGGGACAGGGGTCGCTGAAAGCTTTCTTT. This encodes CSARGGQGSLKAFF.

This chain uses TRBV12-3 or TRBV12-4 with TRBJ2-7, with D possibly matching TRBD2 (7 bases). The V gene lost 7 bases and the J gene lost 0 bases, with 16 bases spanning the gap. The CDR3 is 15 residues long. DNA for the CDR3: TGTGCCAGCACGCGGGCGGGGGCCTTCTCCTACGAGCAGTACTTC. This translates into CASTRAGAFSYEQYF.

This clonotype has only a few counts. V usage is TRBV20-1 and J usage is TRBJ2-1, with 8 bases matching TRBD2. After removal of 0 bases from V and 7 bases from J, the junction contained 8 bases not matched to a gene. CDR1 and CDR2 from the germline V gene are DFQATT and SNEGSKA (reference sequence). The CDR3 consists of 15 residues. CDR3 protein: CSARDLRTSLNEQFF. The CDR3 DNA reads as TGCAGTGCTAGAGATCTGAGGACTAGCCTAAATGAGCAGTTCTTC.

The rearrangement links TRBV7-2 to TRBJ2-3; TRBD2 might be the D (5 bases). Trimming removed 3 bases from V and 0 bases from J, with 10 bases in between. The CDR3 has 15 amino acids. The germline CDR1 and CDR2 sequences are SGHTA and FQGNSA. The CDR3 bases are TGTGCCAGCAGCTTGGCACGGGAAAGCACAGATACGCAGTATTTT. Translating it yields CASSLARESTDTQYF. Full variable domain (outside the CDR3, taken from reference TRBV7-2 and TRBJ2-3): GAGVSQSPSNKVTEKGKDVELRCDPISGHTALYWYRQSLGQGLEFLIYFQGNSAPDKSGLPSDRFSAERTGGSVSTLTIQRTQQEDSAVYLCASSLARESTDTQYFGPGTRLTVL.

The rearrangement links TRBV27 to TRBJ1-2; 8 bases are shared with TRBD1. The CDR3 runs to 12 residues. V dropped 9 bases and J dropped 7; count of bases not matched to a gene: 7. The germline CDR1 and CDR2 sequences are MNHEY and SMNVEV (reference sequence). The CDR3 sequence is CASSTGGIGYTF. CDR3 nucleotide sequence: TGTGCCAGTTCCACAGGGGGTATTGGCTACACCTTC.

The V gene is TRBV7-2, the J gene TRBJ2-1; D possibly corresponds to TRBD2 (5 bases). The CDR3 loop spans 13 amino acids. CDR1 is SGHTA and CDR2 is FQGNSA in the germline V gene. The V gene lost 5 bases and the J gene lost 6 bases, with 11 bases spanning the gap. The CDR3 loop reads CASSGSWGNEQFF. The CDR3 nucleotides are TGTGCCAGCAGCGGGAGTTGGGGCAATGAGCAGTTCTTC.

V is TRBV2 and J is TRBJ2-3; 12 nucleotides match TRBD2. Germline V gene data show CDR1 as SNHLY and CDR2 as FYNNEI. Trimming cost V 10 bases and J 4 bases; bases outside gene matches: 6. The CDR3 extends over 14 amino acids. CDR3 in amino acids: CAKTSGSASDTQYF. CDR3 bases: TGTGCCAAGACTAGCGGGAGTGCTTCAGATACGCAGTATTTT.

This clonotype was detected ten times or more. V is TRBV18 and J is TRBJ2-3, with D uncertain. Trimming took off 0 bases at V and 2 bases at J, with 6 bases between the two ends. Germline V gene lookup returns CDR1 KGHSH and CDR2 LQKENI. CDR3 length: 14 residues. This CDR3 is CASSPPTNTDTQYF. The CDR3 DNA is TGTGCCAGCTCACCACCGACAAACACAGATACGCAGTATTTT.

The chain couples TRBV6-6 to TRBJ2-2, with 7 nucleotides matching TRBD1. V was pared by 2 bases and J by 4 bases, with 4 bases of the junction left unmatched. CDR1 is MNHNY, CDR2 SVGAGI, per germline (reference sequence). This CDR3 spans 15 amino acids. This CDR3 reads CASSYATGSTGELFF. The CDR3 DNA sequence: TGTGCCAGCAGTTACGCGACAGGGAGCACCGGGGAGCTGTTTTTT.

This clonotype was counted a few times. The chain uses TRBV7-2 and TRBJ2-3; 10 bases are a match to TRBD2. The V and J ends lost 5 bases and 2 bases, in that order; junction bases with no gene match: 4. Germline loops: CDR1 SGHTA, CDR2 FQGNSA. The CDR3 is 15 amino acids. The CDR3 region is CASSRSGGHTDTQYF. As DNA, the CDR3 is TGTGCCAGCAGCCGTAGCGGGGGGCACACAGATACGCAGTATTTT.

This clonotype was found a few times. The junction does not match germline at one end; this may be a read error. The V and J genes are TRBV28 and TRBJ2-3; 12 nucleotides align to TRBD2. The CDR3 contains 19 residues. The germline V gene has CDR1 MDHEN and CDR2 SYDVKM. Written as DNA, the CDR3 is TGTGCCAGCAGTTTATTGGCAATCCCTAGCGGGAGGGGCACAGATACGCGGTATTTT. It specifies CASSLLAIPSGRGTDTRYF.